One sample yielded the 23 T cell receptor beta chains listed below, sequenced in a study of T-cell reconstitution after alpha-beta-depleted transplantation in children. TCRbeta library construction was performed incorporating unique molecular identifiers. MiXCR was run by TCRdb on the PCR reads, yielding one entry per CDR3 protein. The sample lists a few hundred thousand distinct CDR3 sequences, 13% occurring once. This material consisted of PBMCs, mostly from graft donor cells, taken 360 days after TCRalphabeta/CD19-depleted stem cell transplant. These receptors came from a male patient aged 5 to 17 who had a stem cell transplant for acute myeloid leukemia, so the T cells may come from the graft donor.

This clonotype was seen a handful of times. At one end the junction does not follow the germline gene, possibly because of a read error. This sequence joins TRBV2 and TRBJ2-2; 7 bases line up with TRBD1. The length of the CDR3 is 15 residues. CDR1 is SNHLY, CDR2 FYNNEI, per germline. The DNA of the CDR3 is TGTGCCAGCTGTGATGGGACAGCGAACACCGGGGAGCTGTTTTTT. Protein product: CASCDGTANTGELFF.

The chain recombines TRBV20-1 with TRBJ2-5; D gene uncertain. Trimming stripped 3 bases from V and 4 bases from J, with 15 bases between. The CDR3 totals 14 residues. The germline V gene has CDR1 DFQATT and CDR2 SNEGSKA (reference sequence). DNA of the CDR3: TGCAGTGCTAGGGCACCACGGTGGGGAGAGACCCAGTACTTC. This encodes CSARAPRWGETQYF.

This clonotype was recorded a few times. The chain combines TRBV6-5 with TRBJ2-3, with D perhaps TRBD1 (5 bases). Germline V CDR1 and CDR2: MNHEY, SVGAGI. The ends were cut back, 4 bases at V and 2 bases at J, with 19 bases in the middle. The CDR3 length is 17 residues. For the CDR3, the DNA is TGTGCCAGCAGTTTTCGCTGGAAGGGGATTCTCACAGATACGCAGTATTTT. The encoded protein is CASSFRWKGILTDTQYF.

This clonotype showed up just a few times. The rearrangement joins TRBV28 to TRBJ2-7; D possibly uses TRBD1 or TRBD2 (5 bases each). The germline CDR1 and CDR2 sequences are MDHEN and SYDVKM. The length of the CDR3 is 17 residues. V gave up 6 bases and J gave up 0 bases, with 21 bases separating them. This CDR3 reads CASRPAVGAGTSYEQYF. The DNA for the CDR3 is TGTGCCAGCAGGCCGGCCGTGGGAGCAGGGACCTCCTACGAGCAGTACTTC.

This clonotype has at least ten counts. The chain joins TRBV28 to TRBJ1-5; TRBD1 might be the D (5 bases). Germline V CDR1 and CDR2: MDHEN, SYDVKM. Trimming took 6 bases from V and 10 from J, leaving 22 bases between them. The CDR3 sequence is 15 residues long. The CDR3 nucleotides read TGTGCCAGCAGCCTCCCGGACACCATCTCCCGCCCCCAGCATTTT. Translating gives CASSLPDTISRPQHF.

The genes are TRBV7-6 and TRBJ2-3, with 7 bases matching TRBD2. Germline CDR1 and CDR2: SGHVS and FNYEAQ. Trimming removed 0 bases from V and 4 bases from J; junction bases left unmatched: 1. The CDR3 is 14 amino acids. CDR3: CASSLAAGADTQYF. Here the CDR3 DNA reads TGTGCCAGCAGCTTAGCCGCGGGGGCAGATACGCAGTATTTT.

The sample holds a few counts of this clonotype. V is TRBV7-3 and J is TRBJ2-7; 9 bases match TRBD1. The CDR3 extends over 15 amino acids. With 5 bases clipped from V and 0 bases from J, the junction kept 5 bases outside the gene matches. The germline gives CDR1 SGHTA, CDR2 FQGTGA. The CDR3 sequence is CASSATGGSSYEQYF. The CDR3 coding sequence is TGTGCCAGCAGCGCAACAGGGGGCAGCTCCTACGAGCAGTACTTC.

This clonotype was seen ten or more times. The rearrangement uses TRBV29-1 and TRBJ2-6, with TRBD1 matching over 7 bases. The germline V gene has CDR1 SQVTM and CDR2 ANQGSEA. The V segment lost 4 bases and the J segment 10 bases; nucleotides outside the gene matches: 7. The CDR3 is made up of 13 amino acids. The chain's CDR3 is CSVGSGTANVLTF. CDR3 in DNA: TGCAGCGTTGGCTCCGGGACAGCTAACGTCCTGACTTTC.

The chain has TRBV12-3 or TRBV12-4 and TRBJ2-1, with 8 positions matching TRBD2. The CDR3 is 16 residues long. V trimming: 8 bases; J trimming: 4 bases; junction bases outside the gene matches: 13. In DNA, the CDR3 is TGTGCCAGCGGTCCGGGGGGGGTAGCGGGATACAATGAGCAGTTCTTC. Translation: CASGPGGVAGYNEQFF.

J is TRBJ2-7 and V is TRBV5-6; TRBD2 is a possible D gene (5 bases). Germline V gene sequence: CDR1 SGHDT, CDR2 YYEEEE. V was cut by 5 bases and J by 4 bases, with 22 bases left in between. This CDR3 comprises 16 residues. This CDR3 is CASSPVGARSKYEQYF. In nucleotides, the CDR3 is TGTGCCAGCAGTCCGGTGGGAGCCAGAAGCAAATACGAGCAGTACTTC. Variable domain in full (rest from reference TRBV5-6 and TRBJ2-7): DAGVTQSPTHLIKTRGQQVTLRCSPKSGHDTVSWYQQALGQGPQFIFQYYEEEERQRGNFPDRFSGHQFPNYSSELNVNALLLGDSALYLCASSPVGARSKYEQYFGPGTRLTVT.

The chain couples TRBV28 to TRBJ2-7, with a possible D match to TRBD1 (6 bases). The V end lost 7 bases, the J end lost 6 bases, and 10 bases lay between the germline ends. The CDR3 loop spans 11 amino acids. Germline V gives CDR1 MDHEN, CDR2 SYDVKM. As DNA, the CDR3 is TGTGCCAGCACCACAGGGTTCGAGCAGTACTTC. This codes for CASTTGFEQYF.

This clonotype was seen a few times. V gene TRBV7-2 combines with J gene TRBJ2-5; D is undetermined. The germline V gene encodes CDR1 SGHTA and CDR2 FQGNSA. The CDR3 extends over 13 amino acids. Trimming removed 5 bases at V and 5 bases at J, with 12 bases between. The CDR3 nucleotides read TGTGCCAGCAGCCCAACGGTGGCGGAGACCCAGTACTTC. Translated: CASSPTVAETQYF.

This clonotype showed up many times. The gene calls are TRBV29-1 and TRBJ2-7; D is possibly TRBD2 (6 bases). Germline lookup yields CDR1 SQVTM and CDR2 ANQGSEA. V dropped 7 bases and J dropped 2 bases, with 12 bases sitting between them. This CDR3 is built from 12 residues. The CDR3 protein is CSAIAEAYEQYF. The DNA of the CDR3 is TGCAGCGCCATAGCGGAAGCCTACGAGCAGTACTTC.

The rearrangement links TRBV11-2 to TRBJ1-5; 9 bases line up with TRBD1. Germline V gene lookup returns CDR1 SGHAT and CDR2 FQNNGV. The CDR3 totals 15 residues. J was trimmed by 1 base and V by 5 bases; bases with no gene match: 3. The DNA of the CDR3 is TGTGCCAGCAGCCCCGGGACAGGGAGCAATCAGCCCCAGCATTTT. Encoded protein: CASSPGTGSNQPQHF.

The gene calls are TRBV5-1 and TRBJ2-6; 7 nucleotides agree with TRBD1. The J segment lost 2 bases and the V segment lost 4 bases, leaving 3 bases of the junction unmatched. Per germline, CDR1 SGHRS and CDR2 YFSETQ. The CDR3 has 15 amino acids. CDR3 nucleotides: TGCGCCAGCAGCATGACAGGGACTGGGGCCAACGTCCTGACTTTC. Translated, it gives CASSMTGTGANVLTF.

This clonotype showed up just once. This chain links TRBV20-1 with TRBJ2-2; no firm D call. Trimming cost V 1 base and J 2 bases, with 14 bases left between them. Germline V CDR1 and CDR2: DFQATT, SNEGSKA (reference sequence). The CDR3 extends over 16 amino acids. The CDR3 coding sequence is TGCAGTGCTAGAGTTGGGGTTAACTCTAACACCGGGGAGCTGTTTTTT. The encoded protein is CSARVGVNSNTGELFF.

The rearrangement joins TRBV28 to TRBJ2-4; D call uncertain. Trimming removed 4 bases from V and 2 bases from J, with 15 bases in between. CDR3 size: 16 residues. The germline V gene has CDR1 MDHEN and CDR2 SYDVKM. This chain's CDR3 is CASSSTAPPTKNIQYF. DNA for the CDR3: TGTGCCAGCAGTTCGACCGCTCCACCCACCAAAAACATTCAGTACTTC.

The sample holds a few counts of this clonotype. The rearrangement joins TRBV28 to TRBJ2-5; TRBD1 might be the D (5 bases). Germline V gene lookup returns CDR1 MDHEN and CDR2 SYDVKM. The ends were cut back, 4 bases at V and 3 bases at J, with 18 bases in the middle. The CDR3 runs 16 residues. The CDR3 nucleotides read TGTGCCAGCAGTTACCCTCTTTCAGCACAGGAAGAGACCCAGTACTTC. This encodes CASSYPLSAQEETQYF.

The table lists this clonotype with many counts. The chain links TRBV9 to TRBJ2-2; the D gene could be TRBD1 or TRBD2 (5 bases each). The CDR3 contains 14 residues. Per the germline V gene, CDR1 is SGDLS and CDR2 is YYNGEE. Trimming cost V 0 bases and J 6 bases, with 9 bases left between them. CDR3 residues: CASSVVGTPGELFF. In DNA form, the CDR3 reads TGTGCCAGCAGCGTAGTGGGGACCCCCGGGGAGCTGTTTTTT.

Many counts were recorded for this clonotype. J is TRBJ2-3 and V is TRBV7-9, with TRBD2 matching over 7 bases. The CDR3 extends over 17 amino acids. The V gene's germline CDR1 is SEHNR and CDR2 FQNEAQ (reference sequence). Losses at the gene ends were 1 base for V and 3 bases for J; bases not matched to a gene: 10. This CDR3 is CASSLDLPGGDTDTQYF. CDR3 in DNA: TGTGCCAGCAGCTTAGACTTGCCGGGAGGTGATACAGATACGCAGTATTTT.

This clonotype showed up just a few times. The V and J genes are TRBV9 and TRBJ2-3; TRBD2 aligns across 8 bases. The CDR3 consists of 16 residues. J was trimmed by 4 bases and V by 0 bases; bases with no gene match: 7. Germline V gene sequence: CDR1 SGDLS, CDR2 YYNGEE. The chain's CDR3 is CASSVEPTLAADTQYF. In nucleotides, the CDR3 is TGTGCCAGCAGCGTAGAGCCTACACTAGCGGCAGATACGCAGTATTTT.

This chain links TRBV20-1 with TRBJ1-2, with D possibly being TRBD1 (5 bases). The CDR3 extends over 14 amino acids. The ends were cut back, 0 bases at V and 3 bases at J, with 11 bases in the middle. Germline-derived CDR1 and CDR2 are DFQATT and SNEGSKA (reference sequence). CDR3 sequence: CSARDRLGDYGYTF. CDR3 nucleotides: TGCAGTGCTAGAGATCGTTTGGGGGACTATGGCTACACCTTC.

The J gene is TRBJ2-5, the V gene TRBV7-8, with 9 bases that match TRBD1. The CDR3 loop spans 15 amino acids. CDR1 SGHVS and CDR2 FQNEAQ come from the germline V gene. Losses at the gene ends were 4 bases for V and 5 bases for J; bases not matched to a gene: 8. For the CDR3, the DNA is TGTGCCAGCAGCTCGGGACAGGGACCCCGGGAGACCCAGTACTTC. Protein product: CASSSGQGPRETQYF. The full variable domain, in which reference TRBV7-8 and TRBJ2-5 provide the parts outside the CDR3, is GAGVSQSPRYKVAKRGQDVALRCDPISGHVSLFWYQQALGQGPEFLTYFQNEAQLDKSGLPSDRFFAERPEGSVSTLKIQRTQQEDSAVYLCASSSGQGPRETQYFGPGTRLLVL.